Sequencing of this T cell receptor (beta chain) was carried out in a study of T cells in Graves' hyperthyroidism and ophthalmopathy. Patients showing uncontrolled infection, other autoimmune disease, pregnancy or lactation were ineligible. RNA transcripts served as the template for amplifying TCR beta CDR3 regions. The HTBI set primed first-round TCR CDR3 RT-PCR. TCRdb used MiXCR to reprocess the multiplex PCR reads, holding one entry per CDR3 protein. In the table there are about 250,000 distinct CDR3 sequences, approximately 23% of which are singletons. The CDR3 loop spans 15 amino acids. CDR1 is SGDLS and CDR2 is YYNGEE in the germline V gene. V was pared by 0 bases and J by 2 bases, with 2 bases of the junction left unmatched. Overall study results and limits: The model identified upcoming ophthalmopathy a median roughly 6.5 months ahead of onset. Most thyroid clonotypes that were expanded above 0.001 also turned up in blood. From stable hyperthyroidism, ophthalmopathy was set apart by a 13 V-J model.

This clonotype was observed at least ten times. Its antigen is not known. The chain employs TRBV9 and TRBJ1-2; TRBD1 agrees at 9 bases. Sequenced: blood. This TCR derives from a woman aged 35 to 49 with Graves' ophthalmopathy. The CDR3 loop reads CASSVEGTGNYGYTF. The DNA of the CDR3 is TGTGCCAGCAGCGTAGAAGGGACAGGGAACTATGGCTACACCTTC.